The 20 T cell receptor beta chains given below trace back to one sample, sequenced in a study of tumor and adjacent non-tumor tissue in lung cancer. The library came from three nested PCR rounds adapted from ARM-PCR protocols. One entry per CDR3 protein results from TCRdb running MiXCR on the multiplex PCR reads. The data hold 90,000 to 100,000 distinct CDR3 sequences, with 75% to 85% observed a single time. The template was RNA from unsorted bulk tissue. Distant lung tissue was collected more than 3 cm away from the tumor edge. Sequenced: distant non-tumor lung tissue. Receptor source: a man aged 60-69 years with small cell lung cancer.

This chain uses TRBV30 with TRBJ1-5, with D maybe TRBD1 (6 bases). CDR1 and CDR2 (germline): GTSNPN, SVGIG (reference sequence). The CDR3 consists of 13 residues. V shed 5 bases and J shed 13 bases, with 21 bases lying between them. CDR3: CAWGTDSYQSQHF. The CDR3 DNA reads TGTGCCTGGGGAACGGACAGCTATCAGTCTCAGCATTTT.

As to this clonotype: Sequence at one end of the junction differs from germline and may be a read error. V and J are TRBV12-3 or TRBV12-4 and TRBJ2-5, with TRBD1 as a possible D gene (6 bases). This CDR3 comprises 15 residues. Written as DNA, the CDR3 is TGTGTCAGCAGTCCCTATAGCAGGGGACAAGGGACCCAGTACTTC. This codes for CVSSPYSRGQGTQYF.

With regard to this clonotype: Likely a read error: the CDR3 ends without its conserved phenylalanine or tryptophan. The V call is TRBV12-3 or TRBV12-4, the J call TRBJ2-2; D is unclear. The CDR3 is made up of 11 amino acids. The V end lost 6 bases, the J end lost 7 bases, and 6 bases lay between the germline ends. CDR3 loop: CASSTVGELFL. The CDR3 nucleotides read TGTGCCAGCAGCACGGTCGGGGAGCTGTTTCTT.

With regard to this clonotype: This clone may be a read error of a much larger clone one base away. The CDR3 carries no conserved terminal phenylalanine or tryptophan, so it likely arises from a read error. The chain is built from TRBV12-3 or TRBV12-4 and TRBJ2-2; 7 bases align to TRBD1. V shed 1 base, J shed 2 bases, and the junction held 4 bases outside the gene matches. The CDR3 is 16 residues long. In DNA form, the CDR3 reads TGTGCCAGCAGTTTAGGGGCAGGGGGAAACACCGGGGAGCTGTTTATT. This sequence encodes CASSLGAGGNTGELFI.

This clonotype has just one count. The chain links TRBV7-9 to TRBJ1-3, with a possible D match to TRBD1 (6 bases). This CDR3 has 15 amino acids. CDR1 is SEHNR, CDR2 FQNEAQ, per germline (reference sequence). V lost 7 bases and J lost 0, with 13 bases in between. The CDR3 nucleotides are TGTGCCAGCAAAAAGGGGGGAGACTCTGGAAACACCATATATTTT. It translates to CASKKGGDSGNTIYF.

As concerns this clonotype: Because it lacks the conserved phenylalanine or tryptophan at the end, this CDR3 is likely a read error. The rearrangement joins TRBV12-3 or TRBV12-4 to TRBJ1-5; TRBD1 might be the D (5 bases). Trimming removed 6 bases at V and 0 bases at J, with 6 bases between. The CDR3 is 13 amino acids. Written as DNA, the CDR3 is TGTGCCAGCAGACAGGATAGCAATCAGCCCCAGCATACT. The encoded protein is CASRQDSNQPQHT.

This chain joins TRBV6-1 and TRBJ2-7; 8 bases align to TRBD1. CDR3 length equals 14 residues. CDR1 is MNHNS, CDR2 SASEGT, per germline. The CDR3 nucleotides are TGTGCCAGCCGATCCTGGACAGGGATCCACGAGCAATACGTC. Its translation is CASRSWTGIHEQYV.

This chain joins TRBV4-1 and TRBJ2-1; TRBD2 is a possible D gene (6 bases). V lost 5 bases and J 12 bases, leaving 23 bases between the germline ends. Germline V gives CDR1 MGHRA, CDR2 YSYEKL. The CDR3 is 15 amino acids. The CDR3 DNA is TGCGCCAGCAGCTGGGCGGGGAGCTCCTATAATAGGCAGTTCTTC. This sequence encodes CASSWAGSSYNRQFF.

The chain has TRBV11-2 and TRBJ2-1; 10 positions agree with TRBD2. The CDR3 runs 15 residues. The germline gives CDR1 SGHAT, CDR2 FQNNGV. Germline trimming cut 5 bases from V and 9 bases from J; bases unmatched to any gene: 10. The DNA for the CDR3 is TGTGCCAGCAGCCCTCCTAGCGGGAGTTTAGTTGAGCAGTTCTTC. Translating gives CASSPPSGSLVEQFF.

There are many counts of this clonotype. V usage is TRBV7-8 and J usage is TRBJ1-1; D may be TRBD1 (6 bases). Germline CDR1 and CDR2: SGHVS and FQNEAQ. The CDR3 contains 16 residues. Trimming took 2 bases from V and 2 from J, leaving 15 bases between them. The CDR3 region is CASSLIFPGANTEAFF. The CDR3 DNA reads TGTGCCAGCAGCTTAATTTTCCCGGGGGCAAACACTGAAGCTTTCTTT.

A remark on this clonotype: A single base separates this from a much larger clone, so it may be a read error. The rearrangement joins TRBV11-2 to TRBJ2-5; D remains ambiguous. Germline V CDR1 and CDR2: SGHAT, FQNNGV. This CDR3 has 16 residues. V was pared by 1 base and J by 3 bases, with 15 bases between. CDR3: CASSLVLPPSEETQYF. Written as DNA, the CDR3 is TGTGCCAGCAGCTTAGTACTGCCCCCCTCGGAAGAGACCCAGTACTTC.

The chain is built from TRBV4-1 and TRBJ2-2, with unresolved D. CDR1 and CDR2 from the germline V gene are MGHRA and YSYEKL. The length of the CDR3 is 15 residues. V lost 1 base, J lost 10 bases, and 16 bases lay in between. CDR3: CASSQVSSNVVELFF. DNA for the CDR3: TGCGCCAGCAGCCAAGTCAGCAGTAATGTCGTGGAGCTGTTTTTT.

This clonotype was recorded once. One end of the junction fails to match germline, which may point to a read error. CDR3 amino acids: CAGSVSPGPEQFF. CDR3 nucleotides: TGTGCCGGCAGCGTATCCCCAGGGCCTGAGCAGTTCTTC. The rearrangement uses TRBV9 and TRBJ2-1; tentatively, D is TRBD1 (5 bases). The CDR3 loop spans 13 amino acids. Germline CDR1 SGDLS, CDR2 YYNGEE.

Of note for this clonotype: This is likely a read error, given that the CDR3 carries no conserved phenylalanine or tryptophan at its end. It is unclear where the CDR3 begins or ends on the DNA, so no DNA is shown, and the CDR3 is as TCRdb lists it. The V call is TRBV12-3 or TRBV12-4, the J call TRBJ2-1; TRBD2 is taken as the D call from the table, unchecked against the DNA. The CDR3 sequence runs 15 residues, both termini included. CDR3 region: CASSLRSSGYNEQSL.

This clonotype is a singleton in its sample. The missing conserved phenylalanine or tryptophan at the end of this CDR3 makes a read error likely. The limits of the CDR3 on the DNA are not certain, so only TCRdb's listed CDR3 is given. The rearrangement joins TRBV29-1 to TRBJ2-1; the table's TRBD1 call for D was not verified on the DNA. The CDR3 has 14 residues if both end residues are counted. Germline lookup yields CDR1 SQVTM and CDR2 ANQGSEA. CDR3 in amino acids: CSISGGEAVREQLL.

Regarding this clonotype: Germline and junction disagree at one end, which may indicate a read error. CDR3 protein: CDSSSGTSGRADIRYNEQLF. The CDR3, as DNA: TGCGACAGCAGCTCTGGGACTAGCGGGAGGGCCGATATTCGGTACAATGAGCAGCTTTTC. The chain combines TRBV7-9 with TRBJ2-1, with 16 bases aligning to TRBD2. The germline CDR1 and CDR2 sequences are SEHNR and FQNEAQ (reference sequence). The CDR3 sequence is 20 residues long.

Points on this clonotype: The CDR3 carries no conserved terminal phenylalanine or tryptophan, so it likely arises from a read error. The chain uses TRBV7-9 and TRBJ2-5, with a possible D match to TRBD1 (6 bases). The CDR3 contains 14 residues. The germline V gene encodes CDR1 SEHNR and CDR2 FQNEAQ (reference sequence). This CDR3 reads CASSYSTGFEAQYV. The DNA for the CDR3 is TGTGCCAGTAGCTACTCCACAGGGTTCGAGGCCCAGTACGTC.

The rearrangement links TRBV6-5 to TRBJ1-1; D is undetermined. CDR3 size: 14 residues. Trimming removed 10 bases at V and 1 base at J, with 16 bases between. Germline values: CDR1 MNHEY, CDR2 SVGAGI. This chain's CDR3 is CATVLIDANTEAFF. As DNA, the CDR3 is TGTGCCACTGTTCTGATTGATGCGAACACTGAAGCTTTCTTT.

In the case of this clonotype: This sequence may be a read error, since a much larger clone differs from it by one base. CDR3 DNA sequence: TGCGTCAGCAGCAAGACCGGGACAGCCTCCTACAATGAGCAGTTCTTC. Translation gives CVSSKTGTASYNEQFF. The chain links TRBV5-1 to TRBJ2-1, with 7 bases aligning to TRBD1. The CDR3 covers 16 residues. Germline CDR1 SGHRS, CDR2 YFSETQ. Combining the CDR3 with reference TRBV5-1 and TRBJ2-1 gives the whole variable domain KAGVTQTPRYLIKTRGQQVTLSCSPISGHRSVSWYQQTPGQGLQFLFEYFSETQRNKGNFPGRFSGRQFSNSRSEMNVSTLELGDSALYLCVSSKTGTASYNEQFFGPGTRLTVL.

Concerning this clonotype: One junction end does not reproduce the germline sequence, and a read error may be involved. The V call is TRBV6-1, the J call TRBJ1-1; no firm D call. The CDR3 is 14 residues long. CDR1 is MNHNS, CDR2 SASEGT, per germline. DNA for the CDR3: TGTGCCAGCACACGAGGCGGGCAGAACAGTGAAGCTTTCTTT. This codes for CASTRGGQNSEAFF.